This TCR beta chain was obtained from a study of Graves' ophthalmopathy and Graves' hyperthyroidism. Whole-study findings and limits: Blood was where most expanded thyroid clonotypes above 0.001 frequency also turned up.

On this clonotype: Its antigen is still unknown.

V lost 3 bases and J lost 3, with 11 bases in between. Per the germline V gene, CDR1 is SGHTA and CDR2 is FQGNSA. The CDR3 sequence is 14 residues long. Clinical symptoms, serum thyroxine, TRAb, thyroid ultrasound and orbital computed tomography formed the basis of diagnosis. The PBMC fraction was derived from about 9.2 ml of fresh peripheral blood. Amplification of TCR beta CDR3 regions used RNA transcripts. HTBI-primed RT-PCR formed the first round, and a multiplex PCR formed the second. One entry per CDR3 protein results from TCRdb running MiXCR on the multiplex PCR reads. This sample yields 300,000 to 400,000 distinct CDR3 sequences, of which about a sixth are seen a single time; about 2.4% belongs to the top ten.

The receptor's source is an adult woman with stable Graves' hyperthyroidism. Material for sequencing was peripheral blood. The V gene is TRBV7-2, the J gene TRBJ1-2, with D hard to call. In DNA form, the CDR3 reads TGTGCCAGCAGCTTTTATAAGCAGGACTATGGCTACACCTTC. It yields the protein CASSFYKQDYGYTF. The variable domain in full, with the rest retrieved from reference TRBV7-2 and TRBJ1-2, is GAGVSQSPSNKVTEKGKDVELRCDPISGHTALYWYRQSLGQGLEFLIYFQGNSAPDKSGLPSDRFSAERTGGSVSTLTIQRTQQEDSAVYLCASSFYKQDYGYTFGSGTRLTVV.